This TCR beta chain was identified during a study of cytomegalovirus exposure and HLA in healthy donors. Amplification used 60 Vbeta primers and 13 Jbeta primers. Sequencing was performed with immunoSEQ multiplex PCR; in TCRdb, only in-frame clones are kept and a portion is missing. The sample holds more than 95,000 clones, 80% seen once. This clone showed up just once. As yet, its antigen is unknown. Study-level points and caveats: It emerged from a later analysis that several of the most significant clusters appeared to be linked to common viral pathogens.

The V end lost 4 bases, the J end lost 3 bases, and 19 bases lay between the germline ends. The CDR3 is 17 amino acids. Germline loops: CDR1 SGHRS, CDR2 YFSETQ. The chain recombines TRBV5-1 with TRBJ2-2, with D tentatively TRBD1 (6 bases). The specimen sequenced was PBMCs. This receptor was taken from a man aged 30 to 45 in good health and CMV-seropositive. CDR3 nucleotides: TGCGCCAGCAGCCCCGGGGCTGACAGGTTTGACACCGGGGAGCTGTTTTTT. It encodes CASSPGADRFDTGELFF.